A single sample gave rise to the 21 T cell receptor beta chains below, sequenced in a study of CXCR3 chemokines and chemotherapy response in bladder cancer. TCRdb reanalysed the PCR reads using MiXCR and keeps one entry per CDR3 protein. This table has a few thousand distinct CDR3 sequences, roughly a sixth appearing once. The specimen was obtained from a patient whose treatment included neoadjuvant chemotherapy. These receptors were obtained from a human donor with bladder cancer that did not respond to neoadjuvant chemotherapy.

This clonotype is medium-sized by share. The chain has TRBV19 and TRBJ1-5, with D uncertain. The CDR3 length is 14 residues. V was clipped by 4 bases and J by 7 bases, with 14 bases between them. CDR1 is LNHDA and CDR2 is SQIVND in the germline V gene (reference sequence). Here the CDR3 DNA reads TGTGCCAGTAGTACAGGCCCAACGGGGCAGCCCCAGCATTTT. Translated, it gives CASSTGPTGQPQHF. Full variable domain (remainder filled in from reference TRBV19 and TRBJ1-5): DGGITQSPKYLFRKEGQNVTLSCEQNLNHDAMYWYRQDPGQGLRLIYYSQIVNDFQKGDIAEGYSVSREKKESFPLTVTSAQKNPTAFYLCASSTGPTGQPQHFGDGTRLSIL.

This clonotype is classed as large. V and J are TRBV7-9 and TRBJ2-7; D not certain. Germline V gene lookup returns CDR1 SEHNR and CDR2 FQNEAQ (reference sequence). CDR3 length equals 12 residues. Trimming pared 1 base from V and 6 bases from J, leaving 7 bases between. CDR3 amino acids: CASSLGAIEQYF. CDR3 DNA sequence: TGTGCCAGCAGCTTAGGGGCCATCGAGCAGTACTTC. Combining the CDR3 with reference TRBV7-9 and TRBJ2-7 gives the whole variable domain DTGVSQNPRHKITKRGQNVTFRCDPISEHNRLYWYRQTLGQGPEFLTYFQNEAQLEKSRLLSDRFSAERPKGSFSTLEIQRTEQGDSAMYLCASSLGAIEQYFGPGTRLTVT.

Judged by abundance, this clonotype is medium-sized. The chain is built from TRBV30 and TRBJ2-1, with 9 bases that match TRBD1. Germline assignment: CDR1 GTSNPN and CDR2 SVGIG (reference sequence). This CDR3 has 15 amino acids. J lost 5 bases, V lost 4 bases, and 9 bases had no gene match. The DNA for the CDR3 is TGTGCCTGGACTCCCGGGACAGGGTTGGACAATGAGCAGTTCTTC. It specifies CAWTPGTGLDNEQFF.

This clonotype is medium-sized. J is TRBJ2-7 and V is TRBV6-5; 9 bases align to TRBD1. The CDR3 contains 14 residues. V lost 6 bases to trimming and J lost 5 bases; unmatched junction nucleotides: 8. Germline assignment: CDR1 MNHEY and CDR2 SVGAGI. This chain's CDR3 is CASRPGQGFNEQYF. In DNA form, the CDR3 reads TGTGCCAGCAGGCCGGGACAGGGATTCAACGAGCAGTACTTC.

The count of this clonotype is one. A far larger clone is only one base removed, so a read error is likely. The conserved phenylalanine or tryptophan normally closing the CDR3 is absent here, so this likely arose from a read error. CDR3 DNA: TGTGCCAGCAGGACAGGGGGTTCACCCCTCCACTAT. Its translation: CASRTGGSPLHY. This rearrangement joins TRBV6-5 to TRBJ1-6, with TRBD1 matching 9 bases. CDR3 length: 12 amino acids. V dropped 6 bases and J dropped 9; count of bases not matched to a gene: 0. CDR1 and CDR2 from the germline V gene are MNHEY and SVGAGI.

This clonotype appeared many times. The chain uses TRBV7-9 and TRBJ1-2; weak D call: TRBD1 (5 bases). The V end lost 4 bases, the J end lost 4 bases, and 10 bases lay between the germline ends. Germline V gene data show CDR1 as SEHNR and CDR2 as FQNEAQ (reference sequence). This CDR3 contains 13 residues. The CDR3 region has the DNA TGTGCCAGCAGCTCCGGGGACGGCTATGGCTACACCTTC. It is translated as CASSSGDGYGYTF.

Sample share makes this clonotype medium-sized. The chain is built from TRBV27 and TRBJ2-7, with D maybe TRBD1 (6 bases). V lost 6 bases and J 2 bases, leaving 17 bases between the germline ends. CDR1 and CDR2 (germline): MNHEY, SMNVEV (reference sequence). The CDR3 sequence is 15 residues long. This CDR3 reads CASRLTGSNAYEQYF. The DNA of the CDR3 is TGTGCCAGCAGGCTGACAGGATCTAATGCCTACGAGCAGTACTTC.

This clonotype was detected ten times or more. The chain joins TRBV19 to TRBJ2-7; no firm D call. Trimming shortened V by 1 base and J by 3 bases, and 4 bases separated the two germline ends. CDR3 length equals 12 residues. Looked up from germline, CDR1 is LNHDA and CDR2 is SQIVND (reference sequence). The CDR3 nucleotides read TGTGCCAGTAGTATAGGCGGCTACGAGCAGTACTTC. This gives the protein CASSIGGYEQYF.

By share, this clonotype counts as medium-sized (0.01 to 0.1%). The CDR3 sequence is CSARRINEQFF. CDR3 nucleotide sequence: TGCAGTGCTAGAAGGATCAATGAGCAGTTCTTC. This rearrangement joins TRBV20-1 to TRBJ2-1; the D is unclear. The germline V gene encodes CDR1 DFQATT and CDR2 SNEGSKA (reference sequence). V lost 2 bases and J lost 6, with 5 bases in between. The length of the CDR3 is 11 residues.

The genes are TRBV6-5 and TRBJ2-3, with 8 bases fitting TRBD1. The CDR3 contains 16 residues. V was clipped by 5 bases and J by 5 bases; unmatched bases: 12. Germline lookup yields CDR1 MNHEY and CDR2 SVGAGI. The CDR3 DNA reads TGTGCCAGCAGTACAGGGGGAATGCTACTGAGAGATACGCAGTATTTT. It encodes CASSTGGMLLRDTQYF.

By sample fraction, this clonotype is medium-sized. The chain recombines TRBV27 with TRBJ2-1; 9 nucleotides align to TRBD2. Per germline, CDR1 MNHEY and CDR2 SMNVEV (reference sequence). The V and J ends lost 2 bases and 9 bases, in that order; junction bases with no gene match: 8. The CDR3 is 15 amino acids. DNA of the CDR3: TGTGCCAGCAGTTTAAGCGGGGGCGGGGGGGGTGAGCAGTTCTTC. This translates into CASSLSGGGGGEQFF.

About this clonotype itself: This is likely an artifact of a read error, given a far larger clone one base away. The V and J genes are TRBV6-2 or TRBV6-3 and TRBJ1-4; no clear D gene. V lost 5 bases and J 8 bases, leaving 12 bases between the germline ends. Germline V gene sequence: CDR1 MNHEY, CDR2 SVGEGT. The length of the CDR3 is 13 residues. The CDR3 loop is CASSDSAGEKLFF. The CDR3 DNA reads TGTGCCAGCAGTGATTCAGCGGGAGAAAAACTGTTTTTT.

This clonotype was counted at least ten times. The chain uses TRBV7-9 and TRBJ1-2; no reliable D call. The CDR3 is 12 amino acids. Germline loops: CDR1 SEHNR, CDR2 FQNEAQ (reference sequence). Trimming left V 4 bases short and J 14 bases short, with 17 bases between. The DNA of the CDR3 is TGTGCCAGCAGCTCGGGCTCATTTTGGGTGACCTTC. Translated, it gives CASSSGSFWVTF.

Notes on this clonotype: A far larger clone differs by one base, so this is likely a read error. This chain's CDR3 is CASSYSTRTVTQYF. The CDR3 DNA reads TGTGCCAGCAGTTACTCGACTCGCACAGTTACGCAGTATTTT. The rearrangement links TRBV6-5 to TRBJ2-3; D is undetermined. The germline V gene encodes CDR1 MNHEY and CDR2 SVGAGI. This CDR3 contains 14 residues.

This clonotype has only one observation. The likely explanation is a read error, given a far larger clone one base away. Here the CDR3 omits its conserved ending phenylalanine or tryptophan, so a read error is the likely source. The genes are TRBV6-6 and TRBJ2-2; 7 bases map to TRBD2. V lost 5 bases, J lost 7 bases, and 10 bases stayed unmatched. Per germline, CDR1 MNHNY and CDR2 SVGAGI (reference sequence). The CDR3 spans 15 residues. The CDR3 DNA sequence: TGTGCCAGCAGTGGGGGGAGGGTACGTGACGGGGAGCTGTTTTTA. This encodes CASSGGRVRDGELFL.

This clonotype was counted only a few times. This likely reflects a read error, since a far larger clone is one base away. The gene calls are TRBV10-3 and TRBJ2-4, with D perhaps TRBD2 (6 bases). The CDR3 has 13 amino acids. V gave up 0 bases and J gave up 13 bases, with 13 bases separating them. Germline CDR1 is ENHRY and CDR2 is SYGVKD. The CDR3 is CAISESDGGEQYF. In DNA, the CDR3 is TGTGCCATCAGTGAGTCGGACGGGGGAGAGCAGTACTTC.

In its sample, this clonotype was seen many times. J is TRBJ2-5 and V is TRBV7-9; D call uncertain. Per germline, CDR1 SEHNR and CDR2 FQNEAQ (reference sequence). The CDR3 contains 15 residues. The ends were cut back, 5 bases at V and 2 bases at J, with 15 bases in the middle. CDR3 sequence: CASSGKAGTQETQYF. CDR3 nucleotides: TGTGCCAGCAGCGGGAAAGCTGGAACACAAGAGACCCAGTACTTC.

CDR3 coding DNA: TGTGTTAGCAGCTGGACACCCGGGGCGAACACTGAAGCTTTCTTT. Amino acid sequence: CVSSWTPGANTEAFF. The rearrangement links TRBV5-6 to TRBJ1-1, with D perhaps TRBD1 (5 bases). The CDR3 spans 15 residues. Germline loops: CDR1 SGHDT, CDR2 YYEEEE.

Details on this clonotype: A far larger clone differs by one base, so this is likely a read error. The rearrangement uses TRBV7-9 and TRBJ2-2; 16 bases agree with TRBD2. Trimming at V came to 5 bases and at J to 5 bases, leaving 5 bases not matched to a gene. The CDR3 length is 17 residues. Germline values: CDR1 SEHNR, CDR2 FQNEAQ (reference sequence). CDR3 amino acids: CASSPGLAGGPTGELFF. The CDR3, as DNA: TGTGCCAGCAGCCCGGGACTAGCGGGGGGGCCAACCGGGGAGCTGTTTTTT.

This clonotype is judged medium-sized (0.01 to 0.1%). The V gene is TRBV6-5, the J gene TRBJ1-2; perhaps TRBD1 as D (5 bases). Germline-derived CDR1 and CDR2 are MNHEY and SVGAGI. The CDR3 has 15 residues. The V and J ends lost 2 bases and 7 bases respectively, with 17 bases between them. CDR3 in amino acids: CASSYQGGAPSGYTF. The DNA for the CDR3 is TGTGCCAGCAGTTACCAGGGAGGGGCGCCGTCTGGCTACACCTTC.

This clonotype ranks as medium-sized. The chain uses TRBV12-3 or TRBV12-4 and TRBJ1-1; no definite D call. Trimming removed 5 bases at V and 0 bases at J, with 10 bases between. CDR3 length equals 14 residues. For the CDR3, the DNA is TGTGCCAGCAGTCTCGCGATCCTGAACACTGAAGCTTTCTTT. This encodes CASSLAILNTEAFF.